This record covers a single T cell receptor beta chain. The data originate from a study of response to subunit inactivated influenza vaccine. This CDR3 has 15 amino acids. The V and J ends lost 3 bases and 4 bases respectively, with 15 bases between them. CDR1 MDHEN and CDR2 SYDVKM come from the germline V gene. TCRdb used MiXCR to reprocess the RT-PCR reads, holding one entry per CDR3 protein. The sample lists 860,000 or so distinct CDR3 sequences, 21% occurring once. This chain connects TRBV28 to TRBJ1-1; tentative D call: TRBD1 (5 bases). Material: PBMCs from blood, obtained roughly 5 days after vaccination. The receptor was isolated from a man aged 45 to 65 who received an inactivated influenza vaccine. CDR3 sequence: CASSLTAGGGTEAFF. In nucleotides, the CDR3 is TGTGCCAGCAGTTTGACAGCCGGTGGGGGCACTGAAGCTTTCTTT.